This T cell receptor beta chain is from a study of T cells in Graves' hyperthyroidism and ophthalmopathy (dated by TCRdb to between 2019 and 2020). For the study in its entirety: Peripheral blood was sampled at the time of initial diagnosis, prior to any treatment. Whether ophthalmopathy could be predicted prospectively was tested in an independent validation cohort made up of about 20 hyperthyroidism patients plus 17 patients who later progressed to ophthalmopathy. In about 6 Graves' hyperthyroidism patients, the study also compared T-cell repertoires from thyroid tissue with T-cell repertoires from blood. A discovery cohort of about 95 patients, about 44 with Graves' ophthalmopathy and fewer than 65 with stable Graves' hyperthyroidism, was used to find distinguishing TCR V-J signatures. After blood sampling, hyperthyroidism patients were treated with methimazole at a starting dose of 30 mg daily, and ophthalmopathy patients were treated with high-dose intravenous methylprednisolone. According to the paper, TCR Vbeta CDR3 sequencing was carried out on over 130 peripheral blood samples, which came from over 40 ophthalmopathy, 80 or so hyperthyroidism and roughly 17 progressor patients. The 95 to 100 discovery patients were divided at random into training and test sets in a 7:3 ratio.

Stable Graves' hyperthyroidism was defined as no progression to ophthalmopathy during 18 months of follow-up. Hyperthyroidism patients were aged 18 to 65 years and newly diagnosed, with disease duration of less than 2 months. Any patient with an uncontrolled infection, another autoimmune disease, pregnancy or lactation was excluded. Clinical symptoms, serum thyroxine and TRAb, thyroid ultrasound, and orbital computed tomography formed the basis for the diagnoses. PBMCs were separated from approximately 10 ml of fresh peripheral blood using Ficoll-Paque density gradient centrifugation. Trizol reagent was used to extract total RNA, and RNA quality was then checked on an Agilent 2100 Bioanalyzer. Paper-wide results and their limitations: Blood samples also contained most of the expanded thyroid clonotypes (frequency above 0.001), which suggests that blood repertoires may reflect thyroid immune responses. In validation, the model predicted progression to ophthalmopathy a median of about 6.8 months before onset, with approximately 71% sensitivity and roughly 77% specificity. A 13 V-J signature model separated ophthalmopathy from stable hyperthyroidism, with 87.88% sensitivity and 81.08% specificity in cross-validation and 80%/75% in testing. No statistical method was used to fix the sample size in advance, and group allocation was not hidden from the investigators.

Amplification of TCR beta CDR3 regions was carried out from RNA transcripts. For the first round of RT-PCR on the TCR CDR3, the HTBI primer set was used together with the Qiagen OneStep RT-PCR kit. Libraries were constructed in a second round of multiplex PCR, after which size selection and purification were performed. The libraries were sequenced on an Illumina HiSeq2000 using paired-end 100 bp reads. Turning to the authors' computational methods: SOAPnuke was used to process the raw data, removing reads that contained adapters or uncalled bases, had a mean Phred below 15, or lacked an exact match to the constant primer or identifier. High-quality paired reads were merged using COPE v1.2.5, and each unique nucleotide sequence was defined as a clonotype. MiTCR v1.1 was used to align the clonotypes against IMGT TRBV, TRBD and TRBJ reference segments. The analysis included only V-J combinations with a frequency above 0.0001, which together covered 99% to 99.2% of the repertoires. A TCS score was defined as the ratio of F50 (clonal expansion) to E x V (chaos), with BLOSUM62-based TCRdist applied between CDR3 peptides within each V-J. Welch's t-statistics and random forest reduced fewer than 600 V-J features to around 14, which were used in a naive Bayes classifier (R e1071). TCRdb handled the public reads itself, with Q25 trimming in fastp and clone calling in MiXCR, and kept productive beta chains. CDR3 protein duplicates are merged, each entry listing the most common genes and DNA. Clone size and V and J calls follow TCRdb, not the original study. Recorded for this sample are 300,000 or so distinct CDR3 sequences; over 15% of them occurred a single time. Clones ranked in the top ten supply around 50% of the sample.

Remarks on this clonotype: The target of this receptor is not known. Possible read error: a much larger clone is one base away.

The CDR3 covers 16 residues, taking in both the cysteine and the phenylalanine. Only the CDR3 part of the read is kept: 48 bases, read in frame from the first base. In the germline V gene (reference sequence), CDR1 corresponds to SGHKS and CDR2 to YYEKEE. V loses 3 bases, J loses 2 bases, and the germline ends lie 16 bases apart. Input material: blood. Recombination connected TRBV5-5 to TRBJ2-3, with the D segment possibly TRBD1 or TRBD2, each aligning over 5 bases. The sequence came from a woman between 50 and 59 years old with Graves' hyperthyroidism. The nucleotide sequence is TGTGCCAGCAGCTGGGGGTCTAGCAGGCTCACAGATACGCAGTATTTT. This translates into CASSWGSSRLTDTQYF.